This T cell receptor (beta chain) was recorded in a study of blood T cell repertoires in COVID-19. The cohort comprised adults aged about 18 to 90 years residing in about two dozen US areas. Assignment of participants to cohorts was predicated upon participant-reported clinical history. Some clones are missing from TCRdb's copy, which holds only in-frame ones; the method was immunoSEQ multiplex PCR. Of hundreds of thousands of clones listed, approximately 85% were seen once; the top ten hold 9.1%. The CDR3 is made up of 16 amino acids. Germline V gene data show CDR1 as SGHAT and CDR2 as FQNNGV. J was trimmed by 3 bases and V by 5 bases; bases with no gene match: 6.

The sequenced material came from PBMCs or T cells enriched from blood (not recorded which). The source is a woman between 50 and 59 years old with acute COVID-19. The chain links TRBV11-2 to TRBJ2-1; the match to TRBD2 covers 11 bases. CDR3 bases: TGTGCCAGCAGCCCCCGACTAGCGGGGTTCTACAATGAGCAGTTCTTC. Amino acids: CASSPRLAGFYNEQFF.